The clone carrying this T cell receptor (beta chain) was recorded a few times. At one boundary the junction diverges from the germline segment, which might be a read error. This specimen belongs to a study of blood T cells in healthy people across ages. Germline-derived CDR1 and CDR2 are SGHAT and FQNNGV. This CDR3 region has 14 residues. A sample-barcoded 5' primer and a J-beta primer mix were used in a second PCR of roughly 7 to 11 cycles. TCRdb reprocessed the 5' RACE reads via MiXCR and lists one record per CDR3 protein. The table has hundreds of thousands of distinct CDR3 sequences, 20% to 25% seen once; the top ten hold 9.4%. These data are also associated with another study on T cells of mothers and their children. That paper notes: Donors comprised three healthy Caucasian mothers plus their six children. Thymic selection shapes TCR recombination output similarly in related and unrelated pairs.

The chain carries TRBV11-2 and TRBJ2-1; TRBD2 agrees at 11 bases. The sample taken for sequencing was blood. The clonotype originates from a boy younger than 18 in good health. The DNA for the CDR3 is TGTGCCGGCAGCCCGGGGATAGCGGGGGGGGAGCAGTTCTTC. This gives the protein CAGSPGIAGGEQFF.